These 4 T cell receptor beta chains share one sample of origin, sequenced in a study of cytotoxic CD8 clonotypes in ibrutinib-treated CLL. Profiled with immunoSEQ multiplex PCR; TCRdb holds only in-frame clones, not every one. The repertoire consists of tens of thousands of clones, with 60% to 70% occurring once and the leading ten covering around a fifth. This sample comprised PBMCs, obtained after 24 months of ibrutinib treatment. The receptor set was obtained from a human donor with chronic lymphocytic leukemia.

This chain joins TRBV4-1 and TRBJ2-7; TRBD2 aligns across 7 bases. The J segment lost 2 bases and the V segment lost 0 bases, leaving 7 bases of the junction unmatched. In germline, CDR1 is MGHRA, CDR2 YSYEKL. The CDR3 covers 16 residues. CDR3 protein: CASSQDQGGATYEQYF. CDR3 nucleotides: TGCGCCAGCAGCCAAGATCAGGGAGGGGCGACCTACGAGCAGTACTTC.

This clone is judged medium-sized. The CDR3 DNA sequence: TGTGCCTGGAAAAGGGCAGGGGCAGTCTATGGCTACACCTTC. It codes for CAWKRAGAVYGYTF. The chain employs TRBV30 and TRBJ1-2, with D perhaps TRBD1 (6 bases). Trimming removed 4 bases at V and 4 bases at J, with 16 bases between. This CDR3 has 14 residues. Germline CDR1 is GTSNPN and CDR2 is SVGIG (reference sequence). The entire variable domain, with the rest obtained from reference TRBV30 and TRBJ1-2, is as follows: SQTIHQWPATLVQPVGSPLSLECTVEGTSNPNLYWYRQAAGRGLQLLFYSVGIGQISSEVPQNLSASRPQDRQFILSSKKLLLSDSGFYLCAWKRAGAVYGYTFGSGTRLTVV.

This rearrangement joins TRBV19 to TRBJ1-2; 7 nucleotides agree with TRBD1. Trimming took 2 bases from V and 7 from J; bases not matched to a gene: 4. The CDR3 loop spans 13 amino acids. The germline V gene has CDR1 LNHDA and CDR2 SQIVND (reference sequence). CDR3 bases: TGTGCCAGTAGTATACAGGGGGATAGTGGCTACACCTTC. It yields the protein CASSIQGDSGYTF.

This chain's CDR3 is CASRPFLPGADTQYF. Here the CDR3 DNA reads TGTGCCAGCAGGCCCTTTCTCCCCGGGGCAGATACGCAGTATTTT. The chain is built from TRBV6-6 and TRBJ2-3, with a possible D match to TRBD2 (5 bases). Germline CDR1 and CDR2: MNHNY and SVGAGI (reference sequence). The length of the CDR3 is 15 residues. The V and J ends lost 6 bases and 4 bases respectively, with 17 bases between them.